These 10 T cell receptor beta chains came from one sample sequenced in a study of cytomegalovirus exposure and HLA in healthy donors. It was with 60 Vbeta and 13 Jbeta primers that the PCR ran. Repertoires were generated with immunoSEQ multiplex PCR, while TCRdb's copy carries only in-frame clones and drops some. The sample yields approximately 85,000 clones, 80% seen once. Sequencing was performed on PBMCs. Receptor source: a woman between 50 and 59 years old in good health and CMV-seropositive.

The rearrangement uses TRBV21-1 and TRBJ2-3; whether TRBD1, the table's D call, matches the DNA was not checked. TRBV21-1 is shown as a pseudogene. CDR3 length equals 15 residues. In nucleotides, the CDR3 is TGTGCCAGCAGCTCCTGGAAGGGGGGCACAGATACGCAGTATTTT. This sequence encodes CASSSWKGGTDTQYF.

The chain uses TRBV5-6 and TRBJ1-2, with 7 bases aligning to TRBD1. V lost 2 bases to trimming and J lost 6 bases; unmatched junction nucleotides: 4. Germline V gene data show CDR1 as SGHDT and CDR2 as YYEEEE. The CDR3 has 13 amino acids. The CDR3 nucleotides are TGTGCCAGCAGCTTTACAGGGGAGGATGGCTACACCTTC. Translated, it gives CASSFTGEDGYTF.

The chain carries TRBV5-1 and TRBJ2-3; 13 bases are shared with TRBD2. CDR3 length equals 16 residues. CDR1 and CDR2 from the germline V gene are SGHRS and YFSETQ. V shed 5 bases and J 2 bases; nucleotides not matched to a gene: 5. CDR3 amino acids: CASRDGTSGVTDTQYF. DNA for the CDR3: TGCGCCAGCAGGGACGGGACTAGCGGGGTCACAGATACGCAGTATTTT.

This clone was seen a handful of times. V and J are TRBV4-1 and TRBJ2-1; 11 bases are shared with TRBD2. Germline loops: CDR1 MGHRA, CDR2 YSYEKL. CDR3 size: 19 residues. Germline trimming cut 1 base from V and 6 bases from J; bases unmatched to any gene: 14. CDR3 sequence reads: CASSQGAPTSGISGNEQFF. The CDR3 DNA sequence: TGCGCCAGCAGCCAAGGAGCCCCGACTAGCGGGATAAGCGGCAATGAGCAGTTCTTC.

CDR3 sequence reads: CASSAQGADTEAFF. The CDR3 coding sequence is TGTGCCAGCAGTGCTCAGGGGGCCGACACTGAAGCTTTCTTT. The genes are TRBV6-1 and TRBJ1-1; TRBD1 agrees at 8 bases. CDR1 is MNHNS, CDR2 SASEGT, per germline. The junction had 4 bases not matched to a gene; V was cut back by 4 bases and J by 3 bases. The CDR3 covers 14 residues.

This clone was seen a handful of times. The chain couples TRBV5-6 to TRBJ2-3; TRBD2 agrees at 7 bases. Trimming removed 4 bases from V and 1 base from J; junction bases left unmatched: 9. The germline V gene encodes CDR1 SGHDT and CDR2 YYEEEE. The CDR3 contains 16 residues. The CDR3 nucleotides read TGTGCCAGCAGCCCGGGGGGTCCGATCCGCACAGATACGCAGTATTTT. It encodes CASSPGGPIRTDTQYF.

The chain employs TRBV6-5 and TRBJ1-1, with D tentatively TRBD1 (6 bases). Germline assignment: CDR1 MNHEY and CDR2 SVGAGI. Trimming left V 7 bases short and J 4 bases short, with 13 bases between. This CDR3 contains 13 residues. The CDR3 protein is CASIGGGFTEAFF. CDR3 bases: TGTGCCAGCATAGGGGGGGGCTTCACTGAAGCTTTCTTT.

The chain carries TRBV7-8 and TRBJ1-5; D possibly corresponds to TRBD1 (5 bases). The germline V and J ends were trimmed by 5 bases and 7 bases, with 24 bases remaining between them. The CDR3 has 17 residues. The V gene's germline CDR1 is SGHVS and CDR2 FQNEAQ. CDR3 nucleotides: TGTGCCAGCAGCCCTCCTATGGGGGGGGATGGGGACCAGCCCCAGCATTTT. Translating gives CASSPPMGGDGDQPQHF.

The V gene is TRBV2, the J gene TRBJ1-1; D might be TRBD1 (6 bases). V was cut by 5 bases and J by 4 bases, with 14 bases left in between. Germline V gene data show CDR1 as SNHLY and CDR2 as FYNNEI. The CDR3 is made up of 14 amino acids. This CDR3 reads CASSKQGVGTEAFF. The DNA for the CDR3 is TGTGCCAGCAGTAAACAGGGTGTGGGCACTGAAGCTTTCTTT.

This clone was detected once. The CDR3 coding sequence is TGTGCTAGTGGTTTAGGGCGGAGGACGAACACCGGGGAGCTGTTTTTT. Amino acid sequence: CASGLGRRTNTGELFF. This chain connects TRBV12-5 to TRBJ2-2, with D tentatively TRBD2 (5 bases). The CDR3 consists of 16 residues. Germline V gene data show CDR1 as LGHNT and CDR2 as FRNRAP. Trimming took off 3 bases at V and 0 bases at J, with 11 bases between the two ends. The entire variable domain, with the rest obtained from reference TRBV12-5 and TRBJ2-2, is as follows: DARVTQTPRHKVTEMGQEVTMRCQPILGHNTVFWYRQTMMQGLELLAYFRNRAPLDDSGMPKDRFSAEMPDATLATLKIQPSEPRDSAVYFCASGLGRRTNTGELFFGEGSRLTVL.